A selection of T cell receptor beta chains follows, all from one sample in a study of cytomegalovirus exposure and HLA in healthy donors. Sequencing used immunoSEQ multiplex PCR; TCRdb keeps in-frame clones, though not all of them. The record lists roughly 100,000 clones, of which the ten most abundant hold roughly 14%. Sequencing input: PBMCs. The receptors were sampled from a man between 45 and 60 years old in good health and CMV-seropositive. Both conserved end residues are part of each CDR3. The D gene is left open where the match is weak. Rows give clone size only sometimes, using once, few, many, or a class for an expanded clone.

NA,TRBD1,TRBJ1-1,TRBV7-9,CASSYPRGRTEAFF,TGTGCCAGCAGCTACCCCAGGGGGCGCACTGAAGCTTTCTTT
NA,TRBD1,TRBJ1-2,TRBV18,CASSPDRAVGGYTF,TGTGCCAGCTCACCAGACAGGGCCGTAGGGGGCTACACCTTC
NA,TRBD1,TRBJ1-2,TRBV6-1,CASSESGDRGWLNYGYTF,TGTGCCAGCAGTGAATCCGGAGACAGGGGATGGTTGAACTATGGCTACACCTTC
NA,NA,TRBJ1-2,TRBV7-8,CASSLVKGSGGYTF,TGTGCCAGCAGCTTAGTTAAGGGGTCTGGCGGCTACACCTTC
NA,TRBD2,TRBJ2-3,TRBV13,CASSLEGLGGVHTDTQYF,TGTGCCAGCAGCTTAGAGGGACTAGGGGGGGTACACACAGATACGCAGTATTTT
NA,NA,TRBJ2-2,TRBV7-6,CASSSSTGVYTGELFF,TGTGCCAGCAGCTCCTCGACGGGAGTCTACACCGGGGAGCTGTTTTTT
NA,TRBD2,TRBJ2-7,TRBV6-6,CASRGLAAGIYEQYF,TGTGCCAGCAGAGGACTAGCGGCTGGGATCTACGAGCAGTACTTC
NA,NA,TRBJ2-5,TRBV9,CASSVRGSQETQYF,TGTGCCAGCAGCGTACGGGGTTCACAGGAGACCCAGTACTTC
NA,TRBD2,TRBJ2-1,TRBV10-1,CASSSGRVANEQFF,TGCGCCAGCAGTAGCGGGAGGGTGGCTAATGAGCAGTTCTTC
NA,NA,TRBJ2-1,TRBV19,CASSMETPSAGYDNEQFF,TGTGCCAGTAGTATGGAAACCCCAAGCGCGGGATACGACAATGAGCAGTTCTTC
NA,NA,TRBJ1-3,TRBV30,CAWRTQGRGNTIYF,TGTGCCTGGAGAACCCAGGGGCGCGGAAACACCATATATTTT
NA,TRBD2,TRBJ2-1,TRBV28,CASSFPRTSGEGEQFF,TGTGCCAGCAGTTTCCCCAGGACTAGCGGGGAGGGGGAGCAGTTCTTC
NA,NA,TRBJ2-1,TRBV10-1,CASSDLSTSRRNEQFF,TGCGCCAGCAGTGACCTATCGACCTCTAGGCGGAATGAGCAGTTCTTC
NA,NA,TRBJ1-2,TRBV28,CASTSPNGDGYTF,TGTGCCAGCACTTCTCCAAACGGGGATGGCTACACCTTC
NA,TRBD2,TRBJ2-4,TRBV19,CASTPYGRVDIQYF,TGTGCCAGTACCCCTTACGGGAGGGTCGACATTCAGTACTTC
NA,NA,TRBJ1-4,TRBV7-9,CASSPNGVNEKLFF,TGTGCCAGCAGCCCGAACGGGGTTAATGAAAAACTGTTTTTT
NA,NA,TRBJ1-1,TRBV7-9,CASSSIHDRGEAFF,TGTGCCAGCAGCTCCATCCATGACCGAGGAGAAGCTTTCTTT
NA,NA,TRBJ1-1,TRBV19,CASRGLNTEAFF,TGTGCCAGTCGGGGTTTGAACACTGAAGCTTTCTTT
NA,TRBD2,TRBJ2-1,TRBV13,CASSQTSGIVNEQFF,TGTGCCAGCAGCCAGACTAGCGGGATTGTGAATGAGCAGTTCTTC
NA,TRBD2,TRBJ2-1,TRBV6-1,CASSYGGGRANEQFF,TGTGCCAGCAGCTACGGGGGCGGGAGGGCCAATGAGCAGTTCTTC
NA,NA,TRBJ2-3,TRBV18,CASSPRPGFSTDTQYF,TGTGCCAGCTCACCCAGACCAGGATTTTCCACAGATACGCAGTATTTT
NA,NA,TRBJ1-1,TRBV6-5,CASSSHATAWEAFF,TGTGCCAGCAGTTCTCATGCTACCGCTTGGGAAGCTTTCTTT
NA,TRBD1,TRBJ2-7,TRBV15,CATSRGGQGSGEQYF,TGTGCCACCAGCAGGGGGGGACAGGGATCGGGTGAGCAGTACTTC
NA,NA,TRBJ1-3,TRBV6-5,CASSRGSGNTIYF,TGTGCCAGCAGTAGGGGTTCTGGAAACACCATATATTTT
NA,NA,TRBJ2-7,TRBV2,CASTTSRSGSHEQYF,TGTGCCAGCACCACATCCCGGTCAGGGTCCCACGAGCAGTACTTC
NA,TRBD2,TRBJ2-2,TRBV11-3,CASAPGLAGRANTGELFF,TGTGCCAGCGCCCCGGGACTAGCGGGGCGAGCGAACACCGGGGAGCTGTTTTTT
NA,NA,TRBJ2-5,TRBV30,CAWRGLGGDHQETQYF,TGTGCCTGGAGGGGATTAGGCGGGGATCACCAAGAGACCCAGTACTTC
NA,TRBD1,TRBJ1-2,TRBV7-9,CASSPRQGHSQFGYTF,TGTGCCAGCAGCCCCCGACAGGGGCATTCCCAATTTGGCTACACCTTC
NA,NA,TRBJ2-2,TRBV6-6,CASTGEGTNTGELFF,TGTGCCAGCACTGGTGAGGGCACGAACACCGGGGAGCTGTTTTTT
NA,NA,TRBJ1-4,TRBV18,CASSPGAPGVNEKLFF,TGTGCCAGCTCACCCGGAGCACCGGGGGTTAATGAAAAACTGTTTTTT
NA,NA,TRBJ2-7,TRBV7-8,CASSSVYEQYF,TGTGCCAGCAGCTCGGTCTACGAGCAGTACTTC
NA,NA,TRBJ1-2,TRBV14,CASSPSLGVFYGYTF,TGTGCCAGCAGCCCGTCCCTAGGGGTTTTCTATGGCTACACCTTC
NA,TRBD1,TRBJ2-1,TRBV29-1,CSVEFAGGPYNEQFF,TGCAGCGTTGAATTTGCAGGGGGCCCCTACAATGAGCAGTTCTTC
NA,TRBD1,TRBJ1-5,TRBV30,CAWSAGQGNQPQHF,TGTGCCTGGAGTGCCGGACAGGGCAATCAGCCCCAGCATTTT
NA,TRBD2,TRBJ2-5,TRBV27,CASSPDPGLAFQETQYF,TGTGCCAGCAGTCCGGACCCGGGACTAGCATTTCAAGAGACCCAGTACTTC
NA,TRBD1,TRBJ1-5,TRBV30,CAWSLDRGFDQPQHF,TGTGCCTGGAGCCTGGACAGGGGATTCGATCAGCCCCAGCATTTT
large,TRBD1,TRBJ1-3,TRBV28,CASSARQGVAGNTIYF,TGTGCCAGCAGTGCCCGACAGGGGGTAGCTGGAAACACCATATATTTT
NA,NA,TRBJ2-6,TRBV19,CATLWANVLTF,TGTGCCACGTTGTGGGCCAACGTCCTGACTTTC
NA,NA,TRBJ1-5,TRBV7-2,CASSFRSNQPQHF,TGTGCCAGCAGCTTTCGGAGCAATCAGCCCCAGCATTTT
NA,NA,TRBJ2-3,TRBV5-4,CASSYGFSGVDTQYF,TGTGCCAGCAGCTACGGATTTTCAGGTGTCGATACGCAGTATTTT
NA,TRBD2,TRBJ2-7,TRBV4-2,CASSQDISSGTTGEQYF,TGTGCCAGCAGCCAAGATATCTCTAGCGGGACGACTGGCGAGCAGTACTTC
NA,TRBD2,TRBJ2-5,TRBV7-2,CASSFAGGFGETQYF,TGTGCCAGCAGCTTTGCGGGAGGCTTCGGAGAGACCCAGTACTTC
NA,TRBD1,TRBJ2-1,TRBV30,CAWQPAGTGLNEQFF,TGTGCCTGGCAACCCGCCGGGACAGGGCTCAATGAGCAGTTCTTC
NA,NA,TRBJ1-5,TRBV15,CATSRTMYRDNQPQHF,TGTGCCACCAGCAGAACCATGTACAGGGACAATCAGCCCCAGCATTTT
NA,NA,TRBJ2-5,TRBV29-1,CSVGAQGQETQYF,TGCAGCGTCGGAGCGCAGGGCCAAGAGACCCAGTACTTC
NA,NA,TRBJ1-2,TRBV27,CASSPKGPGSYGYTF,TGTGCCAGCAGTCCCAAGGGTCCGGGGAGCTATGGCTACACCTTC
NA,NA,TRBJ1-2,TRBV5-1,CASSLAQHNYGYTF,TGCGCCAGCAGCTTGGCCCAACATAACTATGGCTACACCTTC
NA,NA,TRBJ2-2,TRBV7-9,CASSLVGGVAGELFF,TGTGCCAGCAGCTTAGTCGGGGGTGTAGCCGGGGAGCTGTTTTTT
NA,NA,TRBJ1-1,TRBV7-9,CASSPQPGSTEAFF,TGTGCCAGCAGCCCCCAGCCGGGGAGCACTGAAGCTTTCTTT
NA,TRBD1,TRBJ1-6,TRBV30,CAWGQGESYNSPLHF,TGTGCCTGGGGTCAGGGGGAATCCTATAATTCACCCCTCCACTTT
NA,NA,TRBJ2-7,TRBV27,CASSPTRETRELYEQYF,TGTGCCAGCAGTCCCACCCGCGAGACTAGGGAGCTATACGAGCAGTACTTC
NA,NA,TRBJ2-3,TRBV11-2,CASSLDPPDYTDTQYF,TGTGCCAGCAGCTTAGATCCCCCGGACTACACAGATACGCAGTATTTT
NA,TRBD2,TRBJ2-3,TRBV7-9,CASRGTSGSTDTQYF,TGTGCCAGCAGGGGGACTAGCGGAAGCACAGATACGCAGTATTTT
NA,NA,TRBJ1-1,TRBV2,CASSEFGAFF,TGTGCCAGCAGTGAATTCGGGGCTTTCTTT
NA,NA,TRBJ2-1,TRBV30,CAWSVRGGTSNSYNEQFF,TGTGCCTGGAGTGTTAGGGGGGGGACGTCTAACTCCTACAATGAGCAGTTCTTC